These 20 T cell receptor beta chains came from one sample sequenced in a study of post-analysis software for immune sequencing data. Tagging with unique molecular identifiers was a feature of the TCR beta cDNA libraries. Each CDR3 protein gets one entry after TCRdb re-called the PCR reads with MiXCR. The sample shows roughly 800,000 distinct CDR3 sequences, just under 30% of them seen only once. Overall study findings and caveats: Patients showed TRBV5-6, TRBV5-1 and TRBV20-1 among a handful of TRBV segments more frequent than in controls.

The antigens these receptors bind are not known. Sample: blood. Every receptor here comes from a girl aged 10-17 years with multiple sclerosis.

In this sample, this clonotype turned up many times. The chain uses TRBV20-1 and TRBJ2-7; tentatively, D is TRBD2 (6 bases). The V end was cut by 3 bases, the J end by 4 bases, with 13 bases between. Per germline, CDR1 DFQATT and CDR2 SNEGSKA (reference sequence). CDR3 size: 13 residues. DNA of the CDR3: TGCAGTGCTAGGGAGGGGCGAGGGTACGAGCAGTACTTC. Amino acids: CSAREGRGYEQYF.

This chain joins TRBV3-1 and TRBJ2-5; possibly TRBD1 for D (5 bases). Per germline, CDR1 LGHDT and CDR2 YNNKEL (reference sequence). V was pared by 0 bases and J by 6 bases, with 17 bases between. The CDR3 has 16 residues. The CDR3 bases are TGTGCCAGCAGCCAAGAGGCTGGTGGGGCCTTACAGACCCAGTACTTC. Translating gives CASSQEAGGALQTQYF.

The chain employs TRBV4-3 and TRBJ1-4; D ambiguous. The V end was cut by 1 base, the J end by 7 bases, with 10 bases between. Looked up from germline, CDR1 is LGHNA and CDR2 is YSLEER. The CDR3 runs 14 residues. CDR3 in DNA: TGCGCCAGCAGCCAAGGGGAGGGAGGTGAAAAACTGTTTTTT. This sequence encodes CASSQGEGGEKLFF.

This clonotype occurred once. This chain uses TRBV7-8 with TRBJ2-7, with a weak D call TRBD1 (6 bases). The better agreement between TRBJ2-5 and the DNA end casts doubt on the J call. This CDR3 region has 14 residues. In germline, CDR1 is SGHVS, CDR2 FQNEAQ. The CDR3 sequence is CASNRDTRLETQYF. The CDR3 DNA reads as TGTGCCAGCAACCGGGACACCCGATTGGAGACCCAGTACTTC.

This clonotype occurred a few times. The CDR3 DNA reads as TGTGCCATCAAACCAATTCCCGGGACTAGCGCGACCAATGAGCAGTTCTTC. It translates to CAIKPIPGTSATNEQFF. The gene calls are TRBV10-3 and TRBJ2-1; 10 bases line up with TRBD2. The CDR3 contains 17 residues. J was trimmed by 6 bases and V by 7 bases; bases with no gene match: 15. Germline V gives CDR1 ENHRY, CDR2 SYGVKD.

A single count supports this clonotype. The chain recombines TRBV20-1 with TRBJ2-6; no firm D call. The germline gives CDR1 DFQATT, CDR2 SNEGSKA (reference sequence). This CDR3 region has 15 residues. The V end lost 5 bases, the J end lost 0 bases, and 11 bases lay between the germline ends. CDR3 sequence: CSARTASSGANVLTF. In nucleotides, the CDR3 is TGCAGTGCTCGGACCGCCTCCTCTGGGGCCAACGTCCTGACTTTC.

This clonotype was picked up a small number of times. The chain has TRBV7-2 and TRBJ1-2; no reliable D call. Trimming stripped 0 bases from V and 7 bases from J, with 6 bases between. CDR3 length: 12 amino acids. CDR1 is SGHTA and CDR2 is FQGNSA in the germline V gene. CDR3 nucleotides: TGTGCCAGCAGCTTAGCTATCGGTGGCTACACCTTC. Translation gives CASSLAIGGYTF.

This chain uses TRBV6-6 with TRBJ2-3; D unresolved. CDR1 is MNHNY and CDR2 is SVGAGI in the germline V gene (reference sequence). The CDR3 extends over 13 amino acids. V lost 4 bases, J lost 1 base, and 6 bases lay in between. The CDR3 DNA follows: TGTGCCAGCAGTTGGCTTCGCACAGATACGCAGTATTTT. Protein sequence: CASSWLRTDTQYF.

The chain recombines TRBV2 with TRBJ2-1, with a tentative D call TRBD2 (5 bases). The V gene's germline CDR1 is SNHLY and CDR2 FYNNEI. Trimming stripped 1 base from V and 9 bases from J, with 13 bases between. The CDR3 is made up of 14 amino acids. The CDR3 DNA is TGTGCCAGCAGTGAAGTCCGGGGTGAAGCTGAGCAGTTCTTC. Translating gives CASSEVRGEAEQFF.

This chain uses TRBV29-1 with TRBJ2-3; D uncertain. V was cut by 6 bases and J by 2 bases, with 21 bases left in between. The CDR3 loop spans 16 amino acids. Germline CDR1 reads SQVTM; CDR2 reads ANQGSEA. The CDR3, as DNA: TGCAGCGTCTATTTGTCCCCTACCTCCTTCACAGATACGCAGTATTTT. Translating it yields CSVYLSPTSFTDTQYF.

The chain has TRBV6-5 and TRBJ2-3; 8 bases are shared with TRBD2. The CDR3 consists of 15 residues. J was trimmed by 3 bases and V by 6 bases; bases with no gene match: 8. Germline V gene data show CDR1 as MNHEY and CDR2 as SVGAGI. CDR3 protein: CASRGTSGRTDTQYF. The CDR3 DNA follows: TGTGCCAGCAGAGGAACTAGCGGCCGGACAGATACGCAGTATTTT.

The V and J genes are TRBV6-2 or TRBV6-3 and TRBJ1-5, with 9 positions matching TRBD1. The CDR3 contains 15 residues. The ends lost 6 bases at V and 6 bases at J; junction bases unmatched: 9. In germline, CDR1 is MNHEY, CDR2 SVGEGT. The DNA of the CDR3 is TGTGCCAGCAGAACATCCGGGACAGGGCGTCAGCCCCAGCATTTT. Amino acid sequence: CASRTSGTGRQPQHF.

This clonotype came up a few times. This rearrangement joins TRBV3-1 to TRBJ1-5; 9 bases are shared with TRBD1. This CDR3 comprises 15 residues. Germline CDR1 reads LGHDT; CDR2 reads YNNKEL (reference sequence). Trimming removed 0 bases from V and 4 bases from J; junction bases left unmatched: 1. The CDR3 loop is CASSQEGQGNQPQHF. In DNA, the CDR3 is TGTGCCAGCAGCCAAGAAGGACAGGGGAATCAGCCCCAGCATTTT.

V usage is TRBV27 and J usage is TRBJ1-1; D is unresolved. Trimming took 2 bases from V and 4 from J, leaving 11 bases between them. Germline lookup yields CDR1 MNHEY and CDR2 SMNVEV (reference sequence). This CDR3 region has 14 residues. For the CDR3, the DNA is TGTGCCAGCAGTTTAGGAGGGAAGGGCACTGAAGCTTTCTTT. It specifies CASSLGGKGTEAFF.

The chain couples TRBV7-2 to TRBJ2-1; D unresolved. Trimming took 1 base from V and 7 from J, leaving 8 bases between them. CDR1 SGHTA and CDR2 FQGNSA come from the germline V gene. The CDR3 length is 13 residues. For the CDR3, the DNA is TGTGCCAGCAGCTTAGAAAGAACAAATGAGCAGTTCTTC. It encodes CASSLERTNEQFF.

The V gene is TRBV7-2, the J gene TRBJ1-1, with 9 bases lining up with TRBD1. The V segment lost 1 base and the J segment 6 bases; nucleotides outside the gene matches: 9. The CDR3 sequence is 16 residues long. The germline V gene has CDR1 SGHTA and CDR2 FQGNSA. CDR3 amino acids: CASSLGRRDRAAEAFF. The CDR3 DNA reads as TGTGCCAGCAGCTTAGGACGCCGGGACAGGGCCGCTGAAGCTTTCTTT.

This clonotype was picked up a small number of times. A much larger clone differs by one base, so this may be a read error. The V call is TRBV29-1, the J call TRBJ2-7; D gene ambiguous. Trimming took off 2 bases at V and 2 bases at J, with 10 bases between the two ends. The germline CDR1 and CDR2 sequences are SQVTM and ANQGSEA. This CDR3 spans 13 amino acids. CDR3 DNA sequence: TGCAGCGTTGAATTGGCCGGCACCTACGAGCAGTACTTC. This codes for CSVELAGTYEQYF.

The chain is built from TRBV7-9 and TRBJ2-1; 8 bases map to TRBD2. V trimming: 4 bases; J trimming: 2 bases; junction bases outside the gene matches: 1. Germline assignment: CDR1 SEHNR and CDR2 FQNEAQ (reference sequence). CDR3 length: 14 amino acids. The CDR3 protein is CASSWGLAYNEQFF. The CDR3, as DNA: TGTGCCAGCAGCTGGGGACTAGCCTACAATGAGCAGTTCTTC.

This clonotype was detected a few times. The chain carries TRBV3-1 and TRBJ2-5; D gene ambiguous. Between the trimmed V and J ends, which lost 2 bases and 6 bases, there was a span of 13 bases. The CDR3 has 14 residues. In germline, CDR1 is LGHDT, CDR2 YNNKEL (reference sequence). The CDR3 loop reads CASSQMTVLQTQYF. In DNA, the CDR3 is TGTGCCAGCAGCCAAATGACGGTTTTGCAGACCCAGTACTTC.

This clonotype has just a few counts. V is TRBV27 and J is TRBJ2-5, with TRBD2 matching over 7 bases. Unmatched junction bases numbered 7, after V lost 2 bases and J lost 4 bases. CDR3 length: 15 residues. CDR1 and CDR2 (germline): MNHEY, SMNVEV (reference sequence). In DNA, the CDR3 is TGTGCCAGCAGTTTAGGGGAGACTAGCCGAGAGACCCAGTACTTC. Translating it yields CASSLGETSRETQYF.